This T cell receptor beta chain stems from a study of brain metastases from non-small cell lung cancer. Study-level findings and limits: Paired brain metastases and primary tumors largely shared TCR repertoires. Compared with their matched primary tumors, roughly 60% of brain metastases showed expanded T-cell clones. Brain metastases had lower T-cell infiltration than primary tumors.

This clone appeared a few times. Its antigen is as yet unknown. V gave up 4 bases and J gave up 11 bases, with 15 bases separating them. Germline V lookup: CDR1 LNHNV, CDR2 YYDKDF (reference sequence). This CDR3 comprises 13 residues. Libraries were prepared by immunoSEQ multiplex PCR; TCRdb keeps only in-frame clonotypes and omits some of them. The sample includes about 7,800 clones, 70% to 90% seen only once; the top ten take around 4%. The rearrangement joins TRBV15 to TRBJ1-5; D call uncertain. The TCR was taken from a donor at least 40 years old with non-small cell lung cancer. The sequenced material came from primary lung tumor tissue. The CDR3 loop reads CATSTGRALTQHF. The CDR3 DNA sequence: TGTGCCACCAGCACGGGAAGGGCTCTAACCCAGCATTTT.